This T cell receptor (beta chain) was identified in a study of T cell responses to AZD1222 COVID-19 vaccine. Study-level points and caveats: Of the AZD1222 recipients, only five to seven were seropositive at baseline. Donors were chiefly white British, with a greater number of females, and clonal diversity was perhaps underestimated. Increased Spike-specific TCR breadth and depth were observed after two AZD1222 doses.

The table lists this clone with a count of one. Its specificity is unknown. Clones were read by immunoSEQ multiplex PCR, and TCRdb kept only the in-frame ones, dropping some. The table records over 110,000 clones, roughly 89% of them present only once. Material: peripheral blood, obtained on day 0 of AZD1222 vaccination. The sequence was collected from an adult in good health.

CDR3 nucleotides: TGTGCCAGCAGTACCGGGAGCTACAATGAGCAGTTCTTC. Its protein product is CASSTGSYNEQFF. This chain uses TRBV6-5 with TRBJ2-1; D may be TRBD2 (6 bases). CDR1 and CDR2 (germline): MNHEY, SVGAGI. The CDR3 consists of 13 residues. Trimming removed 5 bases at V and 3 bases at J, with 8 bases between.